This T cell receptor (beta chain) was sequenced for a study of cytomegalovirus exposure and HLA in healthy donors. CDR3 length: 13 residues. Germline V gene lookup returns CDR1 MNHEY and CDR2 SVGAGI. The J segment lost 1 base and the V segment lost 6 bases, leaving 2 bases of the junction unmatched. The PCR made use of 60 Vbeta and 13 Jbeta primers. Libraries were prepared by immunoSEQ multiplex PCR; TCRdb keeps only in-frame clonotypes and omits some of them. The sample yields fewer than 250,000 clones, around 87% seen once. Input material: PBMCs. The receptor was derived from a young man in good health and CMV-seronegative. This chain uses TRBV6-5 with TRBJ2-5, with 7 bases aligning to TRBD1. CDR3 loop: CASRGTAQETQYF. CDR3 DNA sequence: TGTGCCAGCAGAGGGACAGCCCAAGAGACCCAGTACTTC.